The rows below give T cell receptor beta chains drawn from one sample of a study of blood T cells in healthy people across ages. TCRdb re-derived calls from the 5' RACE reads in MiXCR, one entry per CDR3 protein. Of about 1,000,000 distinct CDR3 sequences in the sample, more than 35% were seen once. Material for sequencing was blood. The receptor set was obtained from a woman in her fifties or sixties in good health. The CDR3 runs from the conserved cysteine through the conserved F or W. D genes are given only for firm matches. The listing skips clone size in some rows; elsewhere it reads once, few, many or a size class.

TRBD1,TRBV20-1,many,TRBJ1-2,CSAHRGDYGYTF,TGCAGTGCTCACAGGGGGGACTATGGCTACACCTTC
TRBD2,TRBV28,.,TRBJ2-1,CASSSPFGSGRYNEQFF,TGTGCCAGCAGTTCCCCGTTTGGTAGCGGGCGTTACAATGAGCAGTTCTTC
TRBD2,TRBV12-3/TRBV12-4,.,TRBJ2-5,CASSLQRESTQYF,TGTGCCAGCAGCCTCCAGCGGGAGTCGACCCAGTACTTC
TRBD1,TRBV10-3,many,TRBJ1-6,CAISGQGADNSPLHF,TGTGCCATCAGTGGGCAGGGGGCCGACAATTCACCCCTCCACTTT
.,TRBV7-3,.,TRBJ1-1,CASSQGLLNTEAFF,TGTGCCAGCAGTCAAGGATTACTGAACACTGAAGCTTTCTTT
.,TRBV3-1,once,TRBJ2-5,CASSPRWRHIKETQYF,TGTGCCAGCAGTCCAAGATGGCGGCACATAAAAGAGACCCAGTACTTC
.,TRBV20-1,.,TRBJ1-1,CSARDGENTEAFF,TGCAGTGCTAGAGATGGGGAAAACACTGAAGCTTTCTTT
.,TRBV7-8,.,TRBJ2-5,CASSLNPSWETQYF,TGTGCCAGCAGCTTAAACCCCAGTTGGGAGACCCAGTACTTC
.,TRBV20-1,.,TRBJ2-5,CSARDPTHPYNKQYF,TGCAGTGCTAGAGATCCTACCCACCCGTACAATAAGCAGTACTTC
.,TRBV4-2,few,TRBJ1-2,CASSQDWQGNYGYTF,TGTGCCAGCAGCCAAGATTGGCAGGGTAACTATGGCTACACCTTC
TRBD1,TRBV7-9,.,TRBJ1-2,CASSFTGTGDGYTF,TGTGCCAGCAGCTTCACCGGGACAGGGGATGGCTACACCTTC
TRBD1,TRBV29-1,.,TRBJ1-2,CSASFGRGPYGYTF,TGCAGCGCCAGTTTCGGCAGGGGGCCCTATGGCTACACCTTC
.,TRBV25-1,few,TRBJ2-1,CASSDGDNRWFNEQFF,TGTGCCAGCAGTGATGGGGACAATAGATGGTTTAATGAGCAGTTCTTC
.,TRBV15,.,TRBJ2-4,CATSRGIHRKKNIQYF,TGTGCCACCAGCAGAGGAATTCACAGGAAAAAAAACATTCAGTACTTC
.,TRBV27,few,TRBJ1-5,CASSPGRFNQPQHF,TGTGCCAGCAGTCCCGGACGCTTCAATCAGCCCCAGCATTTT
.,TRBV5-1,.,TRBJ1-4,CASSLSGPDEKLFF,TGCGCCAGCAGCCTCTCGGGACCGGATGAAAAACTGTTTTTT
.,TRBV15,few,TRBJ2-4,CATSRDRGDSRFQYF,TGTGCCACCAGCAGAGATAGGGGGGACAGTCGATTTCAGTACTTC
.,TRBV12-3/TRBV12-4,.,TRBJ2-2,CASSLGANTGELFF,TGTGCCAGCAGTCTTGGGGCGAACACCGGGGAGCTGTTTTTT
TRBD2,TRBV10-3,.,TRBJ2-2,CAISDGLAGETGELFF,TGTGCCATCAGTGACGGACTAGCGGGAGAGACCGGGGAGCTGTTTTTT
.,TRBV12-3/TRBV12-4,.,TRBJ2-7,CASSLTAGSNNEQYF,TGTGCCAGCAGTTTGACGGCCGGTTCAAACAATGAGCAGTACTTC
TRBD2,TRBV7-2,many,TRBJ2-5,CASSLGGRGETQYF,TGTGCCAGCAGCTTAGGCGGGAGAGGAGAGACCCAGTACTTC
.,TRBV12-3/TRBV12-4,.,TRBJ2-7,CASSLGCEQYF,TGTGCCAGCAGTTTAGGTTGCGAGCAGTACTTC
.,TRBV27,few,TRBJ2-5,CASSIQGPGETQYF,TGTGCCAGCAGTATCCAGGGCCCCGGGGAGACCCAGTACTTC
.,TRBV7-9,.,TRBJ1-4,CASSQRGYFEKLFF,TGTGCCAGCAGCCAGAGGGGGTATTTTGAAAAACTGTTTTTT
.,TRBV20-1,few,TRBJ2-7,CSAKSTYEQYF,TGCAGTGCAAAATCAACCTACGAGCAGTACTTC
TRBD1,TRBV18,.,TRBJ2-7,CASSFDRGPQIPYEQYF,TGTGCCAGCTCATTTGACAGGGGCCCACAAATCCCCTACGAGCAGTACTTC
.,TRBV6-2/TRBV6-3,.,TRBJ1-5,CASSYSRGTSSPQHF,TGTGCCAGCAGTTACTCGAGGGGGACCTCATCGCCCCAGCATTTT
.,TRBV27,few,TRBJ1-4,CASSPQAAGGVKLFF,TGTGCCAGCAGTCCCCAGGCGGCGGGGGGAGTAAAACTGTTTTTT